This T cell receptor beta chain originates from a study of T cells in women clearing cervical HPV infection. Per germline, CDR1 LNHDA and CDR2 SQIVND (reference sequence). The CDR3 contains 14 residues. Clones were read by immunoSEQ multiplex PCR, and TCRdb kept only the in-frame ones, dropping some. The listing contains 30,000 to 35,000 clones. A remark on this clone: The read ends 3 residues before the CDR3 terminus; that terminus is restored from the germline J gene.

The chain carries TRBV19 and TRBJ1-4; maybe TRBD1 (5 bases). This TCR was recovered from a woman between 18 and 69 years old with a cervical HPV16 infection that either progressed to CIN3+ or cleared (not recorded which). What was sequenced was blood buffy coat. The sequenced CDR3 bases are TGTGCCAGTAGTGTACGACAGAGAGATTCACCA. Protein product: CASSVRQRDSP. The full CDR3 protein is CASSVRQRDSPLFF.